One and the same sample provided the 22 T cell receptor beta chains below, sequenced in a study of cytotoxic CD8 clonotypes in ibrutinib-treated CLL (dated by TCRdb to the early 2020s). Interpreted using the paper, the time point label stands for: approximately eleven months on ibrutinib. Library method: the immunoSEQ multiplex PCR assay. As stored in TCRdb, this immuneACCESS dataset retains in-frame rearrangements with V and J assigned. A fraction of the clones does not appear; measured against another copy, unresolved V genes explain less than half of the discrepancy, and the remainder lacks a known reason. In this sample the table shows roughly 130,000 clones, approximately 89% of which occur a single time. The ten largest clones capture under 14% of the sample. The sample in question was PBMCs, obtained after 12 months of ibrutinib treatment. Receptors were obtained from a human donor with chronic lymphocytic leukemia.

For the CDR3, the DNA is TGTGCCAGTAGTCCATTATTAGCGGGCCTAGCCAAAAACATTCAGTACTTC. It codes for CASSPLLAGLAKNIQYF. The chain carries TRBV19 and TRBJ2-4, with 7 bases aligning to TRBD2. Germline values: CDR1 LNHDA, CDR2 SQIVND (reference sequence). The V and J ends lost 5 bases and 0 bases, in that order; junction bases with no gene match: 10. The CDR3 consists of 17 residues.

The chain uses TRBV11-2 and TRBJ2-3; D possibly uses TRBD1 or TRBD2 (6 bases each). Germline-derived CDR1 and CDR2 are SGHAT and FQNNGV. The CDR3 is made up of 16 amino acids. Trimming removed 4 bases from V and 1 base from J, with 15 bases in between. The CDR3 sequence is CASSSRTGGGTDTQYF. The DNA of the CDR3 is TGTGCCAGCAGCTCTCGTACCGGGGGCGGCACAGATACGCAGTATTTT.

The rearrangement links TRBV30 to TRBJ2-1; 9 bases are shared with TRBD2. Germline lookup yields CDR1 GTSNPN and CDR2 SVGIG (reference sequence). J was trimmed by 9 bases and V by 7 bases; bases with no gene match: 16. The CDR3 runs 15 residues. CDR3: CAYSNSGSRNSEQFF. DNA of the CDR3: TGTGCCTACTCGAATAGCGGGAGTCGTAATAGTGAGCAGTTCTTC.

The genes are TRBV28 and TRBJ2-7; TRBD2 is a possible D gene (5 bases). Germline V gives CDR1 MDHEN, CDR2 SYDVKM. Trimming removed 7 bases at V and 2 bases at J, with 9 bases between. The CDR3 length is 12 residues. CDR3 sequence: CASNAGAYEQYF. The CDR3 DNA reads TGTGCCAGCAATGCCGGGGCCTACGAGCAGTACTTC.

The J gene is TRBJ1-1, the V gene TRBV6-1, with TRBD1 identical over 12 bases. Germline lookup yields CDR1 MNHNS and CDR2 SASEGT. There are 15 residues in the CDR3. Unmatched junction bases numbered 3, after V lost 6 bases and J lost 1 base. Written as DNA, the CDR3 is TGTGCCAGCAGGAGGGACAGGGGGCCGAACACTGAAGCTTTCTTT. Translated, it gives CASRRDRGPNTEAFF.

The CDR3 loop is CASSLGGTGKTSYGYTF. The DNA of the CDR3 is TGTGCCAGCAGCTTGGGCGGGACGGGCAAAACTTCCTATGGCTACACCTTC. The genes are TRBV5-4 and TRBJ1-2; weak D call: TRBD1 (5 bases). CDR1 and CDR2 from the germline V gene are SGHNT and YYREEE (reference sequence). Between the trimmed V and J ends, which lost 0 bases and 4 bases, there was a span of 19 bases. The CDR3 loop spans 17 amino acids.

The chain couples TRBV11-2 to TRBJ2-1; 7 bases line up with TRBD1. Germline values: CDR1 SGHAT, CDR2 FQNNGV. There are 15 residues in the CDR3. After removal of 4 bases from V and 5 bases from J, the junction contained 8 bases not matched to a gene. The CDR3 here is CASSSTGLRDNEQFF. The CDR3 region has the DNA TGTGCCAGCAGCTCGACAGGGCTCAGGGACAATGAGCAGTTCTTC. Drawing the rest from reference TRBV11-2 and TRBJ2-1, the complete variable domain is EAGVAQSPRYKIIEKRQSVAFWCNPISGHATLYWYQQILGQGPKLLIQFQNNGVVDDSQLPKDRFSAERLKGVDSTLKIQPAKLEDSAVYLCASSSTGLRDNEQFFGPGTRLTVL.

This clone is a singleton in its sample. This chain links TRBV30 with TRBJ1-6; D call uncertain. The CDR3 has 12 residues. The germline V and J ends were trimmed by 0 bases and 7 bases, with 4 bases remaining between them. Germline V gene lookup returns CDR1 GTSNPN and CDR2 SVGIG (reference sequence). CDR3 region: CAWSVPNSPLHF. CDR3 in DNA: TGTGCCTGGAGTGTACCCAATTCACCCCTCCACTTT.

This clone was seen only once. The chain joins TRBV29-1 to TRBJ1-3; no definite D call. The CDR3 is 15 residues long. CDR1 is SQVTM, CDR2 ANQGSEA, per germline. V lost 5 bases, J lost 1 base, and 15 bases lay in between. The DNA of the CDR3 is TGCAGCGTTCTGGAAGAATTCATTTCTGGAAACACCATATATTTT. Protein sequence: CSVLEEFISGNTIYF.

The chain links TRBV7-6 to TRBJ2-7; 10 bases align to TRBD1. There are 16 residues in the CDR3. Germline CDR1 and CDR2: SGHVS and FNYEAQ. The ends lost 1 base at V and 3 bases at J; junction bases unmatched: 6. In DNA, the CDR3 is TGTGCCAGCAGCTTAGGGTTTAGGACAGGGGGCTACGAGCAGTACTTC. It is translated as CASSLGFRTGGYEQYF.

The J gene is TRBJ2-7, the V gene TRBV21-1; TRBD2 reflects the table's D call only, with no check against the DNA. TRBV21-1 is a pseudogene. This CDR3 contains 15 residues. The CDR3 region is CASSKGRNYLREQYF. CDR3 DNA: TGTGCCAGCAGCAAAGGTAGAAACTACCTACGCGAGCAGTACTTC.

This chain connects TRBV5-1 to TRBJ1-5; a possible D gene is TRBD1 (5 bases). CDR3 size: 15 residues. V was trimmed by 0 bases and J by 1 base, leaving 8 bases between them. From germline, CDR1 is SGHRS and CDR2 YFSETQ. The chain's CDR3 is CASSLGGTSNQPQHF. The CDR3 nucleotides are TGCGCCAGCAGCTTGGGGGGGACGAGCAATCAGCCCCAGCATTTT.

V is TRBV9 and J is TRBJ2-5; 11 positions agree with TRBD2. CDR3 length: 14 amino acids. The germline V gene has CDR1 SGDLS and CDR2 YYNGEE. V shed 3 bases, J shed 3 bases, and the junction held 1 base outside the gene matches. CDR3 DNA: TGTGCCAGCAGCGCGGGACTAGCGGAAGAGACCCAGTACTTC. Amino acid sequence: CASSAGLAEETQYF.

The chain combines TRBV15 with TRBJ2-7, with a tentative D call TRBD2 (5 bases). Germline assignment: CDR1 LNHNV and CDR2 YYDKDF (reference sequence). The CDR3 extends over 15 amino acids. With 3 bases removed from V and 0 bases from J, the gap between germline ends came to 12 bases. CDR3 sequence (DNA): TGTGCCACCAGCAGCGTGAGGGATCCCTCCTACGAGCAGTACTTC. Translated, it gives CATSSVRDPSYEQYF.

The rearrangement joins TRBV4-1 to TRBJ2-3, with 13 bases lining up with TRBD2. In germline, CDR1 is MGHRA, CDR2 YSYEKL. J lost 8 bases, V lost 0 bases, and 5 bases had no gene match. The CDR3 length is 16 residues. The CDR3 DNA reads as TGCGCCAGCAGCCAAGACTGGACTAGCGGGAGAGGTACGCAGTATTTT. Amino acids: CASSQDWTSGRGTQYF.

The rearrangement links TRBV11-3 to TRBJ2-7; either TRBD1 or TRBD2 may fit D (5 bases each). Germline CDR1 reads SGHNT; CDR2 reads YENEEA. V was shortened by 5 bases and J by 0 bases, with 11 bases between the two germline ends. The CDR3 is 14 amino acids. CDR3 in DNA: TGTGCCAGCAGCGTGGGGACGGACTCCTACGAGCAGTACTTC. Its translation: CASSVGTDSYEQYF. Combining the CDR3 with reference TRBV11-3 and TRBJ2-7 gives the whole variable domain EAGVVQSPRYKIIEKKQPVAFWCNPISGHNTLYWYLQNLGQGPELLIRYENEEAVDDSQLPKDRFSAERLKGVDSTLKIQPAELGDSAVYLCASSVGTDSYEQYFGPGTRLTVT.

The genes are TRBV18 and TRBJ1-2; D is possibly TRBD1 (5 bases). The CDR3 loop spans 13 amino acids. V was clipped by 4 bases and J by 4 bases, with 10 bases between them. Germline values: CDR1 KGHSH, CDR2 LQKENI. CDR3 sequence: CASSQGRVYGYTF. As DNA, the CDR3 is TGTGCCAGCTCACAGGGGAGAGTCTATGGCTACACCTTC. Complete variable domain (other parts from reference TRBV18 and TRBJ1-2): NAGVMQNPRHLVRRRGQEARLRCSPMKGHSHVYWYRQLPEEGLKFMVYLQKENIIDESGMPKERFSAEFPKEGPSILRIQQVVRGDSAAYFCASSQGRVYGYTFGSGTRLTVV.

This chain joins TRBV15 and TRBJ2-1; D ambiguous. Germline CDR1 reads LNHNV; CDR2 reads YYDKDF (reference sequence). V gave up 1 base and J gave up 6 bases, with 7 bases separating them. CDR3 length equals 13 residues. DNA of the CDR3: TGTGCCACCAGCAGAGGCTGGGGCAATGAGCAGTTCTTC. It specifies CATSRGWGNEQFF.

The gene calls are TRBV6-5 and TRBJ1-3; D is possibly TRBD1 (6 bases). CDR3 length: 15 residues. Germline V lookup: CDR1 MNHEY, CDR2 SVGAGI. Trimming took 8 bases from V and 0 from J, leaving 14 bases between them. The CDR3 loop reads CASRYRVRSGNTIYF. The CDR3 DNA follows: TGTGCCAGCCGGTACAGGGTCCGCTCTGGAAACACCATATATTTT.

The rearrangement joins TRBV7-9 to TRBJ2-7, with unresolved D. V lost 5 bases to trimming and J lost 3 bases, with 20 bases between them. CDR3 size: 16 residues. The V gene's germline CDR1 is SEHNR and CDR2 FQNEAQ (reference sequence). The CDR3 is CASSPQLGERSYEQYF. The CDR3 bases are TGTGCCAGCAGCCCGCAATTAGGAGAAAGAAGCTACGAGCAGTACTTC.

This chain uses TRBV9 with TRBJ2-7; D is unclear. Per germline, CDR1 SGDLS and CDR2 YYNGEE. The CDR3 consists of 13 residues. Trimming stripped 4 bases from V and 7 bases from J, with 15 bases between. In DNA form, the CDR3 reads TGTGCCAGCAGCCCCAGTCACCCCGGGGAGCAGTACTTC. Translation gives CASSPSHPGEQYF.

The V call is TRBV19, the J call TRBJ2-1, with a tentative D call TRBD1 (6 bases). This CDR3 comprises 14 residues. Trimming took 6 bases from V and 10 from J, leaving 19 bases between them. Germline CDR1 and CDR2: LNHDA and SQIVND (reference sequence). The CDR3: CASRSFRDKQEQFF. CDR3 nucleotides: TGTGCCAGTAGATCCTTCCGGGACAAGCAAGAGCAGTTCTTC.